Below, 18 T cell receptor beta chains from the same sample are listed, as sequenced in a study of control samples from healthy donors and cancer patients. Clones were sequenced by immunoSEQ multiplex PCR, and TCRdb holds only the in-frame ones, with some missing. The sample includes 170,000 or so clones, around 90% seen only once; the top ten take around 1.5%. The source material was blood. These receptors originate from a woman aged 45-60 years in good health.

The genes are TRBV5-8 and TRBJ2-4; D may match TRBD1 or TRBD2 (5 bases each). The germline CDR1 and CDR2 sequences are SGHTS and YDEGEE. There are 14 residues in the CDR3. V was cut by 4 bases and J by 5 bases, with 13 bases left in between. The CDR3 sequence is CASSPIGAQNIQYF. The DNA for the CDR3 is TGTGCCAGCAGCCCGATCGGGGCCCAAAACATTCAGTACTTC.

The rearrangement joins TRBV5-1 to TRBJ2-7; tentative D call: TRBD2 (6 bases). V gave up 5 bases and J gave up 6 bases, with 12 bases separating them. Germline-derived CDR1 and CDR2 are SGHRS and YFSETQ. This CDR3 spans 12 amino acids. For the CDR3, the DNA is TGCGCCAGCAGACGGGACTCCCTCGAGCAGTACTTC. Protein: CASRRDSLEQYF. The full variable domain, rest sourced from reference TRBV5-1 and TRBJ2-7, is KAGVTQTPRYLIKTRGQQVTLSCSPISGHRSVSWYQQTPGQGLQFLFEYFSETQRNKGNFPGRFSGRQFSNSRSEMNVSTLELGDSALYLCASRRDSLEQYFGPGTRLTVT.

The genes are TRBV5-1 and TRBJ1-1; D gene uncertain. In germline, CDR1 is SGHRS, CDR2 YFSETQ. V lost 4 bases and J lost 1, with 14 bases in between. The CDR3 runs to 15 residues. The CDR3 nucleotides read TGCGCCAGCAGCCCTTCGAGGGCATGGAACACTGAAGCTTTCTTT. As protein: CASSPSRAWNTEAFF.

Here the CDR3 reads CASSLSVGRANTEAFF. The CDR3 nucleotides read TGTGCCAGCAGTTTATCGGTGGGTCGGGCGAACACTGAAGCTTTCTTT. This chain links TRBV28 with TRBJ1-1; D not resolved. The V gene's germline CDR1 is MDHEN and CDR2 SYDVKM. The ends were cut back, 1 base at V and 1 base at J, with 13 bases in the middle. The CDR3 has 16 amino acids.

The gene calls are TRBV4-2 and TRBJ2-1, with 13 bases aligning to TRBD2. This CDR3 is 17 amino acids long. The V gene end was trimmed by 1 base and the J gene end by 4 bases; junction bases not matched to a gene: 4. Per germline, CDR1 LGHNA and CDR2 YNFKEQ. The CDR3 DNA reads as TGTGCCAGCAGCCAAGCTAAACTAGCGGGGGGGTACAATGAGCAGTTCTTC. This sequence encodes CASSQAKLAGGYNEQFF.

Details on this clone: Other DNA sequences in this specimen translate into the identical CDR3. This chain connects TRBV6-2 or TRBV6-3 to TRBJ2-7; D unresolved. The CDR3 has 12 amino acids. Trimming cost V 6 bases and J 0 bases, with 6 bases left between them. The germline V gene encodes CDR1 MNHEY and CDR2 SVGEGT. CDR3 DNA: TGTGCCAGCAGCCCAAGCTCCTACGAGCAGTACTTC. Translation gives CASSPSSYEQYF.

This chain links TRBV15 with TRBJ1-2, with a weak D call TRBD1 (5 bases). The germline CDR1 and CDR2 sequences are LNHNV and YYDKDF (reference sequence). V lost 0 bases and J lost 4, with 15 bases in between. CDR3 size: 16 residues. In nucleotides, the CDR3 is TGTGCCACCAGCAGAGATCTAACAGGACTTTCCTATGGCTACACCTTC. Translated, it gives CATSRDLTGLSYGYTF.

The rearrangement joins TRBV18 to TRBJ1-3, with 7 bases that match TRBD1. CDR1 KGHSH and CDR2 LQKENI come from the germline V gene. V gave up 0 bases and J gave up 3 bases; unmatched junction bases: 8. This CDR3 comprises 17 residues. The CDR3 coding sequence is TGTGCCAGCTCACCACCGTTGGTCCGGGACAGTGGAAACACCATATATTTT. Amino acids: CASSPPLVRDSGNTIYF.

The chain combines TRBV11-3 with TRBJ1-4; D call uncertain. The V end lost 2 bases, the J end lost 7 bases, and 8 bases lay between the germline ends. The germline CDR1 and CDR2 sequences are SGHNT and YENEEA. The CDR3 contains 13 residues. The DNA of the CDR3 is TGTGCCAGCAGCTTAAATCCCTTTGAAAAACTGTTTTTT. Encoded protein: CASSLNPFEKLFF.

The chain has TRBV6-5 and TRBJ1-6; no reliable D call. Trimming cost V 6 bases and J 5 bases, with 8 bases left between them. The length of the CDR3 is 13 residues. Germline V gene lookup returns CDR1 MNHEY and CDR2 SVGAGI. The CDR3 is CASRDGDNSPLHF. As DNA, the CDR3 is TGTGCCAGCAGGGACGGGGATAATTCACCCCTCCACTTT.

This clone was counted a few times. The chain couples TRBV7-3 to TRBJ1-6; 9 positions match TRBD1. V shed 5 bases and J 10 bases; nucleotides not matched to a gene: 9. The CDR3 has 15 residues. The germline gives CDR1 SGHTA, CDR2 FQGTGA. The CDR3 nucleotides are TGTGCCAGCAGCCCCTCGGGACAGGGCAGCTCACCCCTCCACTTT. This encodes CASSPSGQGSSPLHF.

This clone was seen only once. The chain carries TRBV5-8 and TRBJ1-2, with D possibly TRBD1 on 5 matching bases. Trimming took off 5 bases at V and 0 bases at J, with 8 bases between the two ends. This CDR3 is built from 13 residues. CDR1 is SGHTS and CDR2 is YDEGEE in the germline V gene. The CDR3 DNA follows: TGTGCCAGCAGGGGGGTAGCTAACTATGGCTACACCTTC. Residues: CASRGVANYGYTF.

The chain uses TRBV24-1 and TRBJ1-4; D unresolved. In germline, CDR1 is KGHDR, CDR2 SFDVKD. CDR3 size: 15 residues. The germline V and J ends were trimmed by 5 bases and 1 base, with 10 bases remaining between them. The DNA of the CDR3 is TGTGCCACCAGTGCCGGGAGAAAAACTAATGAAAAACTGTTTTTT. It is translated as CATSAGRKTNEKLFF.

J is TRBJ1-2 and V is TRBV2, with D perhaps TRBD1 (6 bases). CDR1 SNHLY and CDR2 FYNNEI come from the germline V gene. V lost 8 bases, J lost 7 bases, and 11 bases lay in between. CDR3 length equals 11 residues. The CDR3 is CASHRVLGYTF. In nucleotides, the CDR3 is TGTGCCAGCCACAGGGTACTTGGCTACACCTTC.

This sequence joins TRBV7-8 and TRBJ2-5, with a tentative D call TRBD1 (6 bases). V was pared by 0 bases and J by 5 bases, with 13 bases between. This CDR3 comprises 15 residues. Germline V gene lookup returns CDR1 SGHVS and CDR2 FQNEAQ. CDR3 DNA: TGTGCCAGCAGCTTAGCCCAGGGGTCTTTGGAGACCCAGTACTTC. It encodes CASSLAQGSLETQYF.

The chain is built from TRBV5-1 and TRBJ2-6, with 9 bases lining up with TRBD1. The CDR3 loop spans 19 amino acids. V was clipped by 2 bases and J by 4 bases; unmatched bases: 13. Germline loops: CDR1 SGHRS, CDR2 YFSETQ. CDR3: CASSLRPPGQGTGANVLTF. CDR3 sequence (DNA): TGCGCCAGCAGCTTACGACCTCCGGGACAGGGAACAGGGGCCAACGTCCTGACTTTC.

V usage is TRBV12-3 or TRBV12-4 and J usage is TRBJ1-4; D not certain. The CDR3 totals 13 residues. Trimming cost V 6 bases and J 3 bases, with 8 bases left between them. The CDR3 bases are TGTGCCAGCAGCCTTTACGCTAATGAAAAACTGTTTTTT. Its protein is CASSLYANEKLFF.

V is TRBV14 and J is TRBJ2-1, with D possibly being TRBD1 (5 bases). CDR1 is SGHDN and CDR2 is FVKESK in the germline V gene. The CDR3 extends over 16 amino acids. V was trimmed by 6 bases and J by 0 bases, leaving 15 bases between them. In nucleotides, the CDR3 is TGTGCCAGCAGAGGGGATATTTCACGCTCCTACAATGAGCAGTTCTTC. It codes for CASRGDISRSYNEQFF.